One TCR beta chain is described in this entry. Its antigen is not identified. The CDR3 has 16 amino acids. Trimming cost V 3 bases and J 6 bases; bases outside gene matches: 11. CDR1 and CDR2 from the germline V gene are MRHNA and SNTAGT. This sample stems from a study of shared clonotypes between healthy human individuals. About the study: The study enrolled two women and three men aged 18 to 49. Used for every donor were three CD4 naive, three CD4 memory, two CD8 naive and one CD8 memory plate. The study, taken as a whole, reports: Clonotype sharing across four donors was observed for 4% to 5.5% of naive CD4 clonotypes. Despite large depth, rarefaction showed incomplete sorted-subset sequencing.

Clones were read by immunoSEQ multiplex PCR, and TCRdb kept only the in-frame ones, dropping some. The sample consists of about 1.5 million clones, 95% to 99% of them appearing once. The receptor's source is a man aged 25 to 45 in good health. Sequenced material: naive CD4+ T cells sorted from blood. Subset denoted: CD45RA+ positively selected. The chain combines TRBV6-4 with TRBJ2-7, with 10 bases lining up with TRBD2. DNA of the CDR3: TGTGCCAGCAGTGAGGTAGCTGGACTAGCGGTTGGCGAGCAGTACTTC. It translates to CASSEVAGLAVGEQYF.